The rows below give T cell receptor beta chains drawn from one sample of a study of early stage breast cancer tumors. Measured with immunoSEQ multiplex PCR; TCRdb has only the in-frame clones, and not every one. Among 45,000 to 60,000 clones listed, approximately 90% were seen once. Sequencing input: blood. The receptors here all came from a person aged 70 to 85 with breast cancer. CDR3s include the opening cysteine and the closing phenylalanine or tryptophan. Fields, in order: CDR3 protein, CDR3 DNA, clone size, D gene, V gene, J gene. D genes are given only for firm matches. Where a row states a size, it is once, few, many or the class of an expanded clone; other rows omit it.

cdr3_aa: CASSPTGTLYEQYF; cdr3_nt: TGTGCCAGCAGCCCGACCGGGACTCTATACGAGCAGTACTTC; clone_size: -; d_call: -; v_call: TRBV6-1; j_call: TRBJ2-7
cdr3_aa: CASSRWTGSYEQYF; cdr3_nt: TGTGCCAGCAGCCGGTGGACAGGGAGCTACGAGCAGTACTTC; clone_size: -; d_call: TRBD1; v_call: TRBV7-9; j_call: TRBJ2-7
cdr3_aa: CASSVAGRGDTEAFF; cdr3_nt: TGTGCCAGCAGCGTAGCAGGGCGGGGGGACACTGAAGCTTTCTTT; clone_size: -; d_call: -; v_call: TRBV9; j_call: TRBJ1-1
cdr3_aa: CASSPRSGELFF; cdr3_nt: TGTGCCAGCAGCCCTCGGTCCGGGGAGCTGTTTTTT; clone_size: -; d_call: -; v_call: TRBV11-3; j_call: TRBJ2-2
cdr3_aa: CASSIVGEGYGYTF; cdr3_nt: TGTGCCAGTAGTATAGTAGGGGAAGGCTATGGCTACACCTTC; clone_size: -; d_call: -; v_call: TRBV19; j_call: TRBJ1-2
cdr3_aa: CASSLAGTGPETQYF; cdr3_nt: TGTGCCAGCAGCTTGGCGGGGACAGGGCCGGAGACCCAGTACTTC; clone_size: once; d_call: TRBD1; v_call: TRBV5-5; j_call: TRBJ2-5
cdr3_aa: CAWRKGREFLFSDEQFF; cdr3_nt: TGTGCCTGGAGGAAAGGGCGGGAGTTCCTTTTTAGCGATGAGCAGTTCTTC; clone_size: -; d_call: TRBD2; v_call: TRBV30; j_call: TRBJ2-1
cdr3_aa: CASSGTGSSPLHF; cdr3_nt: TGTGCCAGTAGTGGGACAGGGTCCTCACCCCTCCACTTT; clone_size: -; d_call: TRBD1; v_call: TRBV19; j_call: TRBJ1-6
cdr3_aa: CASSHAGLAENLIKETQYF; cdr3_nt: TGCGCCAGCAGCCACGCGGGACTAGCGGAGAACTTAATTAAAGAGACCCAGTACTTC; clone_size: -; d_call: TRBD2; v_call: TRBV4-1; j_call: TRBJ2-5
cdr3_aa: CASSIDRFDSSYNEQFF; cdr3_nt: TGTGCCAGTAGTATAGACAGGTTCGACAGCTCCTACAATGAGCAGTTCTTC; clone_size: -; d_call: -; v_call: TRBV19; j_call: TRBJ2-1
cdr3_aa: CSGSVGSYGYTF; cdr3_nt: TGCAGCGGGTCGGTAGGGAGCTATGGCTACACCTTC; clone_size: -; d_call: -; v_call: TRBV29-1; j_call: TRBJ1-2
cdr3_aa: CASSLSGGGTEAFF; cdr3_nt: TGTGCCAGCAGCTTAAGCGGCGGGGGAACTGAAGCTTTCTTT; clone_size: -; d_call: -; v_call: TRBV7-3; j_call: TRBJ1-1
cdr3_aa: CASTMQAGDNEQFF; cdr3_nt: TGTGCCAGCACTATGCAAGCGGGGGACAATGAGCAGTTCTTC; clone_size: once; d_call: TRBD2; v_call: TRBV6-4; j_call: TRBJ2-1
cdr3_aa: CASSVRQNSNQPQHF; cdr3_nt: TGTGCCAGCAGCGTTCGACAGAATAGCAATCAGCCCCAGCATTTT; clone_size: -; d_call: -; v_call: TRBV2; j_call: TRBJ1-5
cdr3_aa: CASSLPIETSGRAIEETQYF; cdr3_nt: TGTGCCAGCAGTTTACCGATTGAGACTAGCGGGAGGGCCATAGAGGAGACCCAGTACTTC; clone_size: -; d_call: TRBD2; v_call: TRBV28; j_call: TRBJ2-5
cdr3_aa: CASSSGGGGSYEQYF; cdr3_nt: TGTGCCAGCAGCTCCGGAGGGGGCGGCTCCTACGAGCAGTACTTC; clone_size: -; d_call: -; v_call: TRBV7-2; j_call: TRBJ2-7
cdr3_aa: CAWSRGNEKLFF; cdr3_nt: TGTGCCTGGAGTAGGGGGAACGAAAAACTGTTTTTT; clone_size: -; d_call: -; v_call: TRBV30; j_call: TRBJ1-4
cdr3_aa: CASSLQDYRTDTQYF; cdr3_nt: TGTGCCAGCAGCTTACAGGACTACCGCACAGATACGCAGTATTTT; clone_size: -; d_call: -; v_call: TRBV7-2; j_call: TRBJ2-3
cdr3_aa: CASSLGLITDTQYF; cdr3_nt: TGCGCCAGCAGCTTGGGACTGATTACAGATACGCAGTATTTT; clone_size: -; d_call: -; v_call: TRBV5-1; j_call: TRBJ2-3
cdr3_aa: CASSVIRQRPSYSNQPQHF; cdr3_nt: TGTGCCAGCAGCGTAATAAGACAGCGACCCTCCTATAGCAATCAGCCCCAGCATTTT; clone_size: -; d_call: -; v_call: TRBV9; j_call: TRBJ1-5
cdr3_aa: CASRDRDSSYEKLFF; cdr3_nt: TGTGCCAGCAGAGACCGGGACTCCTCTTATGAAAAACTGTTTTTT; clone_size: -; d_call: -; v_call: TRBV7-6; j_call: TRBJ1-4
cdr3_aa: CASSPLPPSGANTGELFF; cdr3_nt: TGTGCCAGCAGCCCCCTCCCCCCTAGCGGGGCGAACACCGGGGAGCTGTTTTTT; clone_size: few; d_call: TRBD2; v_call: TRBV4-2; j_call: TRBJ2-2
cdr3_aa: CASTPSGTGGWETQYF; cdr3_nt: TGTGCCAGCACTCCCTCAGGGACAGGGGGTTGGGAGACCCAGTACTTC; clone_size: -; d_call: TRBD1; v_call: TRBV5-4; j_call: TRBJ2-5
cdr3_aa: CAWSYGENSPLHF; cdr3_nt: TGTGCCTGGAGTTACGGGGAAAATTCACCCCTCCACTTT; clone_size: once; d_call: -; v_call: TRBV30; j_call: TRBJ1-6
cdr3_aa: CASSYGGSEQYF; cdr3_nt: TGTGCCAGCAGTTACGGGGGGTCCGAGCAGTACTTC; clone_size: -; d_call: TRBD2; v_call: TRBV27; j_call: TRBJ2-7
cdr3_aa: CASSQSSGNTIYF; cdr3_nt: TGTGCCAGCTCACAGAGCTCTGGAAACACCATATATTTT; clone_size: -; d_call: -; v_call: TRBV18; j_call: TRBJ1-3
cdr3_aa: CASSFKQFTEAFF; cdr3_nt: TGCGCCAGCAGCTTTAAACAGTTCACTGAAGCTTTCTTT; clone_size: -; d_call: -; v_call: TRBV5-1; j_call: TRBJ1-1
cdr3_aa: CASSLGRAGERGDTQYF; cdr3_nt: TGTGCCAGCAGCTTGGGGCGAGCGGGGGAACGGGGAGATACGCAGTATTTT; clone_size: -; d_call: TRBD2; v_call: TRBV5-4; j_call: TRBJ2-3
cdr3_aa: CASNQGNQPQHF; cdr3_nt: TGTGCCAGCAATCAGGGGAATCAGCCCCAGCATTTT; clone_size: -; d_call: -; v_call: TRBV2; j_call: TRBJ1-5
cdr3_aa: CASSLALGRELSTDTQYF; cdr3_nt: TGTGCCAGCAGCTTAGCTCTGGGAAGGGAGTTGTCCACAGATACGCAGTATTTT; clone_size: -; d_call: -; v_call: TRBV11-3; j_call: TRBJ2-3
cdr3_aa: CSVHQGGGYEQYF; cdr3_nt: TGCAGCGTTCACCAGGGAGGGGGCTACGAGCAGTACTTC; clone_size: -; d_call: -; v_call: TRBV29-1; j_call: TRBJ2-7
cdr3_aa: CASSQEWGDSYNEQFF; cdr3_nt: TGTGCCAGCAGCCAAGAGTGGGGGGACTCCTACAATGAGCAGTTCTTC; clone_size: few; d_call: -; v_call: TRBV11-2; j_call: TRBJ2-1
cdr3_aa: CASSYFGEAFF; cdr3_nt: TGTGCCAGCAGTTACTTCGGTGAAGCTTTCTTT; clone_size: -; d_call: -; v_call: TRBV6-6; j_call: TRBJ1-1
cdr3_aa: CASSEGGGSSYEQYF; cdr3_nt: TGTGCCAGCAGTGAAGGTGGCGGTAGCTCCTACGAGCAGTACTTC; clone_size: few; d_call: -; v_call: TRBV6-1; j_call: TRBJ2-7
cdr3_aa: CASSFNDPGVSGYTF; cdr3_nt: TGTGCCAGCAGCTTCAACGATCCAGGGGTTAGTGGCTACACCTTC; clone_size: -; d_call: -; v_call: TRBV7-8; j_call: TRBJ1-2
cdr3_aa: CASRVTGNREQYF; cdr3_nt: TGTGCCAGCAGGGTTACAGGGAACCGCGAGCAGTACTTC; clone_size: -; d_call: -; v_call: TRBV28; j_call: TRBJ2-7
cdr3_aa: CASSPRLAGAGELFF; cdr3_nt: TGTGCCAGTAGCCCGAGACTAGCGGGAGCCGGGGAGCTGTTTTTT; clone_size: -; d_call: TRBD2; v_call: TRBV19; j_call: TRBJ2-2
cdr3_aa: CASSSITTQGATEAFF; cdr3_nt: TGTGCCAGTAGCTCTATCACCACACAGGGGGCCACTGAAGCTTTCTTT; clone_size: -; d_call: TRBD1; v_call: TRBV19; j_call: TRBJ1-1
cdr3_aa: CAILAETGEQYF; cdr3_nt: TGTGCCATACTAGCGGAGACGGGCGAGCAGTACTTC; clone_size: -; d_call: TRBD2; v_call: TRBV10-3; j_call: TRBJ2-7
cdr3_aa: CASSGTSGGYNEQFF; cdr3_nt: TGTGCCAGCAGTGGGACTAGCGGGGGGTACAATGAGCAGTTCTTC; clone_size: -; d_call: TRBD2; v_call: TRBV2; j_call: TRBJ2-1
cdr3_aa: CATSRDGHEQYF; cdr3_nt: TGTGCCACCAGCAGAGATGGCCACGAGCAGTACTTC; clone_size: -; d_call: -; v_call: TRBV15; j_call: TRBJ2-7
cdr3_aa: CASSSVNYGNTIYF; cdr3_nt: TGTGCCAGCAGCTCCGTAAATTATGGAAACACCATATATTTT; clone_size: -; d_call: -; v_call: TRBV7-2; j_call: TRBJ1-3
cdr3_aa: CASGGQTWRDGYTF; cdr3_nt: TGTGCTAGTGGGGGTCAGACTTGGAGAGATGGCTACACCTTC; clone_size: -; d_call: -; v_call: TRBV12-5; j_call: TRBJ1-2
cdr3_aa: CASSTSGYAGTEAFF; cdr3_nt: TGTGCCAGTAGTACATCCGGCTACGCGGGGACTGAAGCTTTCTTT; clone_size: -; d_call: -; v_call: TRBV19; j_call: TRBJ1-1
cdr3_aa: CASGFGGSYQETQYF; cdr3_nt: TGTGCTAGTGGTTTTGGCGGGTCGTACCAAGAGACCCAGTACTTC; clone_size: once; d_call: -; v_call: TRBV12-5; j_call: TRBJ2-5